The 12 T cell receptor beta chains given below trace back to one sample, sequenced in a study of cytomegalovirus exposure and HLA in healthy donors. A multiplex PCR was run with 60 Vbeta primers and 13 Jbeta primers. Generated by immunoSEQ multiplex PCR, the TCRdb table keeps only in-frame clones and is missing some. The table includes fewer than 150,000 clones, over 70% detected once. The sample taken for sequencing was PBMCs. The source of these receptors is a male donor in good health and CMV-seronegative.

This clone was picked up a small number of times. The rearrangement links TRBV5-8 to TRBJ2-2, with 9 bases matching TRBD1. J lost 6 bases, V lost 4 bases, and 7 bases had no gene match. The germline CDR1 and CDR2 sequences are SGHTS and YDEGEE. The CDR3 is 15 amino acids. CDR3 sequence reads: CASSPWTGAAGELFF. CDR3 nucleotides: TGTGCCAGCAGCCCTTGGACAGGGGCTGCCGGGGAGCTGTTTTTT.

The chain uses TRBV21-1 and TRBJ1-1. TRBV21-1 is labeled a pseudogene. This CDR3 comprises 11 residues. CDR3 protein: CASSKRRGAFF. The CDR3 DNA reads as TGTGCCAGCAGCAAGAGACGGGGAGCTTTCTTT.

V and J are TRBV5-4 and TRBJ2-5; TRBD2 aligns across 9 bases. Trimming cost V 4 bases and J 5 bases; bases outside gene matches: 9. There are 15 residues in the CDR3. Germline V lookup: CDR1 SGHNT, CDR2 YYREEE (reference sequence). CDR3 nucleotide sequence: TGTGCCAGCAGCGCGCGGGGGGGCCGGGGGGAGACCCAGTACTTC. Protein: CASSARGGRGETQYF.

This clone was detected a few times. The CDR3 protein is CASSRGGVGGYTF. As DNA, the CDR3 is TGTGCCAGCAGCCGAGGGGGAGTAGGAGGCTACACCTTC. V gene TRBV7-9 combines with J gene TRBJ1-2; tentatively, D is TRBD1 (6 bases). The CDR3 totals 13 residues. Trimming took off 5 bases at V and 8 bases at J, with 15 bases between the two ends. Germline CDR1 SEHNR, CDR2 FQNEAQ (reference sequence).

The chain uses TRBV10-3 and TRBJ2-2; tentatively, D is TRBD1 (5 bases). The CDR3 sequence is 17 residues long. Deletions cut 1 base from V and 4 bases from J, with 16 bases between. Germline lookup yields CDR1 ENHRY and CDR2 SYGVKD. CDR3 sequence (DNA): TGTGCCATCAGTGAGTTTGGGAAAGACAGAATCACCGGGGAGCTGTTTTTT. Protein: CAISEFGKDRITGELFF.

The chain has TRBV7-9 and TRBJ2-3; TRBD1 matches 8 bases. The CDR3 has 17 residues. The germline gives CDR1 SEHNR, CDR2 FQNEAQ (reference sequence). The trim removed 5 bases at V and 3 bases at J, leaving 13 bases unmatched. The CDR3 DNA sequence: TGTGCCAGCAGCGCCCGATCCTCAGGGGGCTGGACAGATACGCAGTATTTT. It codes for CASSARSSGGWTDTQYF. The complete variable domain, with remaining parts taken from reference TRBV7-9 and TRBJ2-3, reads DTGVSQNPRHKITKRGQNVTFRCDPISEHNRLYWYRQTLGQGPEFLTYFQNEAQLEKSRLLSDRFSAERPKGSFSTLEIQRTEQGDSAMYLCASSARSSGGWTDTQYFGPGTRLTVL.

The chain combines TRBV18 with TRBJ2-7; D remains ambiguous. In germline, CDR1 is KGHSH, CDR2 LQKENI. The CDR3 loop spans 12 amino acids. Trimming shortened V by 4 bases and J by 3 bases, and 7 bases separated the two germline ends. CDR3: CASSLYSYEQYF. For the CDR3, the DNA is TGTGCCAGCTCACTCTACAGCTACGAGCAGTACTTC.

The J gene is TRBJ2-1, the V gene TRBV30; no definite D call. The CDR3 contains 13 residues. Germline CDR1 reads GTSNPN; CDR2 reads SVGIG (reference sequence). CDR3 coding DNA: TGTGTCGCGCTCCATTTCACCTACAATGAGCAGTTCTTC. Translation: CVALHFTYNEQFF.

V gene TRBV27 combines with J gene TRBJ1-1; tentatively, D is TRBD1 (6 bases). The CDR3 loop spans 13 amino acids. Germline lookup yields CDR1 MNHEY and CDR2 SMNVEV (reference sequence). Trimming took off 3 bases at V and 5 bases at J, with 10 bases between the two ends. In DNA, the CDR3 is TGTGCCAGCAGTTTTCAGGGGTGGACTGAAGCTTTCTTT. Translation: CASSFQGWTEAFF.

J is TRBJ1-1 and V is TRBV7-2; tentatively, D is TRBD1 (6 bases). The CDR3 is 13 residues long. Trimming shortened V by 2 bases and J by 3 bases, and 7 bases separated the two germline ends. Germline CDR1 and CDR2: SGHTA and FQGNSA. CDR3 DNA sequence: TGTGCCAGCAGCTTACAGGGGTACACTGAAGCTTTCTTT. Translation gives CASSLQGYTEAFF.

The chain recombines TRBV7-7 with TRBJ2-1; 8 bases are shared with TRBD1. Trimming cost V 1 base and J 14 bases; bases outside gene matches: 7. Germline-derived CDR1 and CDR2 are SSHAT and FNYEAQ (reference sequence). The CDR3 runs to 13 residues. This chain's CDR3 is CASSLDRQGPKFF. The CDR3 DNA reads as TGTGCCAGCAGCTTAGACCGACAGGGGCCGAAGTTCTTC.

The V call is TRBV11-2, the J call TRBJ1-1, with D hard to call. V was clipped by 5 bases and J by 1 base, with 14 bases between them. CDR3 length: 15 residues. CDR1 SGHAT and CDR2 FQNNGV come from the germline V gene. CDR3 loop: CASSLTMTENTEAFF. The CDR3, as DNA: TGTGCCAGCAGCCTTACCATGACTGAGAACACTGAAGCTTTCTTT.